This TCR beta chain originates from a study of T cells in Graves' hyperthyroidism and ophthalmopathy. Study findings and constraints: Most thyroid clonotypes with frequency above 0.001 were detected in blood.

What was amplified from RNA transcripts were TCR beta CDR3 regions. Researchers ran a first-round RT-PCR on the TCR CDR3 using the HTBI primer set. TCRdb redid the calling of the multiplex PCR reads with MiXCR, one entry per CDR3 protein. Among more than 350,000 distinct CDR3 sequences listed, more than 13% were seen once. This CDR3 comprises 13 residues. Per germline, CDR1 GTSNPN and CDR2 SVGIG (reference sequence). Trimming removed 4 bases from V and 3 bases from J, with 10 bases in between. This clonotype was recorded at least ten times. The target antigen is unknown. The chain couples TRBV30 to TRBJ1-5, with D unclear. Sequencing used blood. The TCR originated in a woman younger than 45 with Graves' hyperthyroidism. The CDR3 nucleotides read TGTGCCTGGAATGAGGCACCCAATCAGCCCCAGCATTTT. Amino acid sequence: CAWNEAPNQPQHF. Using reference TRBV30 and TRBJ1-5 for the parts outside the CDR3, the full variable domain is SQTIHQWPATLVQPVGSPLSLECTVEGTSNPNLYWYRQAAGRGLQLLFYSVGIGQISSEVPQNLSASRPQDRQFILSSKKLLLSDSGFYLCAWNEAPNQPQHFGDGTRLSIL.